A single sample is the source of the 25 T cell receptor beta chains below, sequenced in a study of shared clonotypes between healthy human individuals. The table came from immunoSEQ multiplex PCR; TCRdb's copy has only in-frame clones and leaves some out. Counted here are fewer than 1.6 million clones, about 98.5% occurring once; the ten biggest clones make up approximately 0.4%. Sequencing was performed on naive CD4+ T cells sorted from blood. Subset given: CD45RA+ positively selected. These receptor sequences come from a young man in good health.

V gene TRBV30 combines with J gene TRBJ1-2; D remains ambiguous. The germline V and J ends were trimmed by 4 bases and 2 bases, with 14 bases remaining between them. Germline CDR1 reads GTSNPN; CDR2 reads SVGIG (reference sequence). This CDR3 has 14 residues. The CDR3 coding sequence is TGTGCCTGGAAGTCGGGCAGCGTAAACTATGGCTACACCTTC. It encodes CAWKSGSVNYGYTF.

The CDR3 sequence is CASSSSRGTGSEQYF. The CDR3 bases are TGTGCCAGCAGCTCCTCCCGGGGGACAGGGTCCGAGCAGTACTTC. V gene TRBV7-2 combines with J gene TRBJ2-7; 9 bases line up with TRBD1. Unmatched junction bases numbered 10, after V lost 4 bases and J lost 6 bases. Germline CDR1 SGHTA, CDR2 FQGNSA. The CDR3 is made up of 15 amino acids.

The table lists this clone with a count of one. The chain combines TRBV9 with TRBJ2-5; perhaps TRBD1 as D (5 bases). The V gene's germline CDR1 is SGDLS and CDR2 YYNGEE. CDR3 length: 14 amino acids. The ends were cut back, 2 bases at V and 3 bases at J, with 11 bases in the middle. The CDR3 DNA sequence: TGTGCCAGCAGCGTTCAGGGTAAAAAAGAGACCCAGTACTTC. It is translated as CASSVQGKKETQYF.

The chain is built from TRBV7-8 and TRBJ2-7; 11 bases map to TRBD2. Germline V gene data show CDR1 as SGHVS and CDR2 as FQNEAQ. There are 15 residues in the CDR3. Trimming removed 1 base from V and 3 bases from J; junction bases left unmatched: 2. For the CDR3, the DNA is TGTGCCAGCAGCTTAGGACTAGCGGGGAACTACGAGCAGTACTTC. Protein sequence: CASSLGLAGNYEQYF.

This clone was seen only once. The chain uses TRBV11-2 and TRBJ1-5; D is unclear. Germline CDR1 SGHAT, CDR2 FQNNGV. Trimming removed 5 bases at V and 4 bases at J, with 9 bases between. This CDR3 region has 13 residues. The CDR3 DNA follows: TGTGCCAGCAGCCCAGTTTCTAATCAGCCCCAGCATTTT. Amino acid sequence: CASSPVSNQPQHF.

V is TRBV6-4 and J is TRBJ1-1, with 7 bases identical to TRBD1. With V trimmed by 5 bases and J by 5 bases, 5 bases remained unmatched. The CDR3 runs 13 residues. Germline lookup yields CDR1 MRHNA and CDR2 SNTAGT. In DNA form, the CDR3 reads TGTGCCAGCAGTCCCACAGGGGTAACTGAAGCTTTCTTT. It encodes CASSPTGVTEAFF.

The rearrangement uses TRBV15 and TRBJ2-1; 7 positions agree with TRBD2. Germline-derived CDR1 and CDR2 are LNHNV and YYDKDF (reference sequence). CDR3 size: 14 residues. V dropped 0 bases and J dropped 8; count of bases not matched to a gene: 4. CDR3 region: CATSREAGIYEQFF. CDR3 nucleotides: TGTGCCACCAGCAGAGAAGCGGGAATCTATGAGCAGTTCTTC.

The CDR3 DNA reads as TGTGCCAGCAGCTCGAACAATGAGCAGTTCTTC. Amino acid sequence: CASSSNNEQFF. This rearrangement joins TRBV5-4 to TRBJ2-1; D unclear. Between the trimmed V and J ends, which lost 3 bases and 5 bases, there was a span of 3 bases. CDR3 length equals 11 residues. Germline CDR1 SGHNT, CDR2 YYREEE (reference sequence).

CDR3 nucleotides: TGTGCCAGCAGCGTCGGAGGGGCGAGAGCCAAAAACATTCAGTACTTC. Amino acids: CASSVGGARAKNIQYF. V and J are TRBV28 and TRBJ2-4; TRBD2 is a possible D gene (6 bases). V was pared by 6 bases and J by 0 bases, with 15 bases between. Per the germline V gene, CDR1 is MDHEN and CDR2 is SYDVKM. The CDR3 runs to 16 residues.

CDR3 in amino acids: CASSEGGFRTEAFF. As DNA, the CDR3 is TGTGCCAGCAGCGAGGGAGGGTTTCGCACTGAAGCTTTCTTT. V and J are TRBV6-1 and TRBJ1-1; no definite D call. V was cut by 6 bases and J by 4 bases, with 15 bases left in between. Germline-derived CDR1 and CDR2 are MNHNS and SASEGT. There are 14 residues in the CDR3.

This clone was detected only once. Other DNA sequences in the sample encode the same CDR3. The chain has TRBV10-3 and TRBJ2-7; D remains ambiguous. Germline loops: CDR1 ENHRY, CDR2 SYGVKD. V was shortened by 8 bases and J by 0 bases, with 8 bases between the two germline ends. The CDR3 extends over 12 amino acids. The CDR3 protein is CAIRGDSYEQYF. The CDR3 DNA follows: TGTGCCATCCGTGGCGACTCCTACGAGCAGTACTTC.

This clone has only a few counts. The chain joins TRBV14 to TRBJ1-1; TRBD1 matches at 12 bases. The CDR3 length is 14 residues. V dropped 8 bases and J dropped 5; count of bases not matched to a gene: 6. Germline lookup yields CDR1 SGHDN and CDR2 FVKESK. The CDR3 nucleotides are TGTGCCAGCGGGACAGGGGGCGTGGTAACTGAAGCTTTCTTT. Its protein is CASGTGGVVTEAFF.

The chain employs TRBV5-4 and TRBJ2-1, with D perhaps matching TRBD1 or TRBD2 (5 bases each). The CDR3 runs 14 residues. V gave up 1 base and J gave up 6 bases, with 11 bases separating them. The V gene's germline CDR1 is SGHNT and CDR2 YYREEE (reference sequence). The CDR3 sequence: CASSLPGPGNEQFF. DNA for the CDR3: TGTGCCAGCAGCTTGCCGGGACCGGGCAATGAGCAGTTCTTC.

The chain recombines TRBV11-2 with TRBJ2-4, with 7 bases that match TRBD2. CDR1 SGHAT and CDR2 FQNNGV come from the germline V gene. V shed 7 bases, J shed 0 bases, and the junction held 6 bases outside the gene matches. This CDR3 region has 15 residues. The CDR3 DNA is TGTGCCAGCATCAAATGGGGGGGAGCCAAAAACATTCAGTACTTC. It yields the protein CASIKWGGAKNIQYF.

The chain links TRBV7-2 to TRBJ2-1; the D gene could be TRBD1 or TRBD2 (6 bases each). Trimming left V 1 base short and J 10 bases short, with 20 bases between. The germline V gene has CDR1 SGHTA and CDR2 FQGNSA. CDR3 length: 16 residues. The CDR3, as DNA: TGTGCCAGCAGCTTAGTAGTAGGTGCAGGGGCGGGGGAGCAGTTCTTC. Its translation: CASSLVVGAGAGEQFF.

The rearrangement joins TRBV27 to TRBJ2-3; D may be TRBD1 (7 bases). This CDR3 is 15 amino acids long. Germline V CDR1 and CDR2: MNHEY, SMNVEV (reference sequence). Trimming removed 5 bases from V and 3 bases from J, with 15 bases in between. This CDR3 reads CASSQGGGWTDTQYF. CDR3 DNA sequence: TGTGCCAGCAGTCAGGGGGGCGGTTGGACAGATACGCAGTATTTT.

This clone was counted a single time. This chain joins TRBV5-1 and TRBJ2-3, with 8 bases fitting TRBD2. The CDR3 consists of 16 residues. The V gene's germline CDR1 is SGHRS and CDR2 YFSETQ. Trimming took 1 base from V and 2 from J; bases not matched to a gene: 6. CDR3 region: CASSLTSGSPTDTQYF. The CDR3, as DNA: TGCGCCAGCAGCTTGACTAGCGGAAGTCCCACAGATACGCAGTATTTT.

The gene calls are TRBV6-6 and TRBJ1-4; 8 positions match TRBD1. The ends lost 0 bases at V and 7 bases at J; junction bases unmatched: 4. Germline V CDR1 and CDR2: MNHNY, SVGAGI (reference sequence). The CDR3 spans 15 residues. Here the CDR3 DNA reads TGTGCCAGCAGTTACTCGGGGACAGGTGGTGAAAAACTGTTTTTT. Its translation: CASSYSGTGGEKLFF.

CDR3 sequence: CASSLGSANIQYF. CDR3 DNA: TGTGCCAGCAGCTTAGGGTCAGCAAACATTCAGTACTTC. The chain combines TRBV11-2 with TRBJ2-4, with no clear D. Germline V gene data show CDR1 as SGHAT and CDR2 as FQNNGV. The length of the CDR3 is 13 residues. V shed 1 base and J shed 6 bases, with 7 bases lying between them.

The gene calls are TRBV25-1 and TRBJ2-2; D remains ambiguous. Trimming shortened V by 4 bases and J by 4 bases, and 13 bases separated the two germline ends. The CDR3 has 15 residues. Germline V CDR1 and CDR2: MGHDK, SYGVNS. The CDR3 here is CASSAPRVLTGELFF. DNA for the CDR3: TGTGCCAGCAGTGCCCCCCGGGTCCTCACCGGGGAGCTGTTTTTT. Supplemented by reference TRBV25-1 and TRBJ2-2, the full variable domain reads EADIYQTPRYLVIGTGKKITLECSQTMGHDKMYWYQQDPGMELHLIHYSYGVNSTEKGDLSSESTVSRIRTEHFPLTLESARPSHTSQYLCASSAPRVLTGELFFGEGSRLTVL.

Here the CDR3 reads CASSPQINLAKNIQYF. CDR3 nucleotide sequence: TGTGCCAGCAGTCCCCAGATAAACTTAGCCAAAAACATTCAGTACTTC. This chain connects TRBV27 to TRBJ2-4; D gene ambiguous. Germline V gives CDR1 MNHEY, CDR2 SMNVEV (reference sequence). There are 16 residues in the CDR3. The ends were cut back, 5 bases at V and 0 bases at J, with 14 bases in the middle.

V gene TRBV29-1 combines with J gene TRBJ1-1, with a weak D call TRBD1 (6 bases). The CDR3 totals 14 residues. Between the trimmed V and J ends, which lost 0 bases and 8 bases, there was a span of 16 bases. Germline-derived CDR1 and CDR2 are SQVTM and ANQGSEA. CDR3 in amino acids: CSVEDAGDKLEAFF. The CDR3 DNA reads TGCAGCGTTGAAGATGCTGGGGACAAGTTAGAAGCTTTCTTT. Full variable domain (rest looked up from reference TRBV29-1 and TRBJ1-1): SAVISQKPSRDICQRGTSLTIQCQVDSQVTMMFWYRQQPGQSLTLIATANQGSEATYESGFVIDKFPISRPNLTFSTLTVSNMSPEDSSIYLCSVEDAGDKLEAFFGQGTRLTVV.

J is TRBJ1-2 and V is TRBV28; D gene unclear. V was cut by 6 bases and J by 0 bases, with 8 bases left in between. Germline values: CDR1 MDHEN, CDR2 SYDVKM. The CDR3 extends over 13 amino acids. This chain's CDR3 is CASRTDSNYGYTF. The CDR3 region has the DNA TGTGCCAGCAGGACGGACTCTAACTATGGCTACACCTTC.

With regard to this clone: Other DNA sequences in the sample encode the same CDR3. The chain couples TRBV6-1 to TRBJ1-4, with unresolved D. CDR1 is MNHNS, CDR2 SASEGT, per germline. V lost 6 bases and J lost 8, with 4 bases in between. The length of the CDR3 is 10 residues. CDR3: CASRGEKLFF. For the CDR3, the DNA is TGTGCCAGCAGGGGGGAAAAACTGTTTTTT.

V is TRBV7-2 and J is TRBJ2-5; the match to TRBD1 covers 10 bases. V trimming: 5 bases; J trimming: 4 bases; junction bases outside the gene matches: 4. The germline CDR1 and CDR2 sequences are SGHTA and FQGNSA. The CDR3 has 14 residues. The CDR3 DNA follows: TGTGCCAGCAGCCCCGACAGGGGGCGAGAGACCCAGTACTTC. It is translated as CASSPDRGRETQYF.